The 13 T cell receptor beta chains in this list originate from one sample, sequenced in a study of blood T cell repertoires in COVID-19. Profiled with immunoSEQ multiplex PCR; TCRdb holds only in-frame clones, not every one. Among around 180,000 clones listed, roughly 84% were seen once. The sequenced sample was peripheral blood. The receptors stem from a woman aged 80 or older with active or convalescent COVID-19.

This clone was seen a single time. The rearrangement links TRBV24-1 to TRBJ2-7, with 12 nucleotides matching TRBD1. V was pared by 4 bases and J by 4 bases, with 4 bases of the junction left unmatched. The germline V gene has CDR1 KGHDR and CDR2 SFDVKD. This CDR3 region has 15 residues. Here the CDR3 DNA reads TGTGCCACCAGTGAAGGGACAGGGGGCCGTTACGAGCAGTACTTC. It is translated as CATSEGTGGRYEQYF.

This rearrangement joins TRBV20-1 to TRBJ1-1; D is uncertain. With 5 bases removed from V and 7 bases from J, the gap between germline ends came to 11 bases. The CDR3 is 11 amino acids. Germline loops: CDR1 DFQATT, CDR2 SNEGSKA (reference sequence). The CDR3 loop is CSAGTGFEAFF. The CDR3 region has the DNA TGCAGTGCTGGCACGGGGTTTGAAGCTTTCTTT.

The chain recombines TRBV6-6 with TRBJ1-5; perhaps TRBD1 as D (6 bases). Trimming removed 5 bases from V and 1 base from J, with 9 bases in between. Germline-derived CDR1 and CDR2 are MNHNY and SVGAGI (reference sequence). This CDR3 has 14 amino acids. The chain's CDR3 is CASSLQGSNQPQHF. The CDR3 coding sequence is TGTGCCAGCAGTCTTCAGGGGAGCAATCAGCCCCAGCATTTT.

The CDR3 sequence: CASSLGQGAIGAKNIQYF. The CDR3 DNA follows: TGCGCCAGCAGCTTGGGACAGGGGGCAATAGGAGCCAAAAACATTCAGTACTTC. The chain carries TRBV5-1 and TRBJ2-4; 10 nucleotides agree with TRBD1. CDR1 SGHRS and CDR2 YFSETQ come from the germline V gene. J was trimmed by 0 bases and V by 0 bases; bases with no gene match: 6. There are 18 residues in the CDR3.

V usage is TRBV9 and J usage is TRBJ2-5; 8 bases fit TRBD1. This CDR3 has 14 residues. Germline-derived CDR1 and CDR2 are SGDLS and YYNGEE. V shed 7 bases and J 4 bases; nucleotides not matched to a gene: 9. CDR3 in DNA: TGTGCCAGCGCTGACGGACAGGGTAGAGAGACCCAGTACTTC. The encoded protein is CASADGQGRETQYF.

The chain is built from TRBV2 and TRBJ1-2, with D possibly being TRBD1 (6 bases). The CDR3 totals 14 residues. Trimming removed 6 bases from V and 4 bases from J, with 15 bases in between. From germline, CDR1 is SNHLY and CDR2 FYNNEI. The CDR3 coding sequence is TGTGCCAGCAGGAACAGGGTGATGGGCTATGGCTACACCTTC. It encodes CASRNRVMGYGYTF.

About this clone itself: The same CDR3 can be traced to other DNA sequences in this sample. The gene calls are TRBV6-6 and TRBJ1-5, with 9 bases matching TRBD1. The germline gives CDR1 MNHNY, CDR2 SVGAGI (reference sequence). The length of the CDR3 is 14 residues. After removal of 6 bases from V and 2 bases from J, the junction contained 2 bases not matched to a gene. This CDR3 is CASSRDRGNQPQHF. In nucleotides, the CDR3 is TGTGCCAGCAGCCGGGACAGGGGCAATCAGCCCCAGCATTTT.

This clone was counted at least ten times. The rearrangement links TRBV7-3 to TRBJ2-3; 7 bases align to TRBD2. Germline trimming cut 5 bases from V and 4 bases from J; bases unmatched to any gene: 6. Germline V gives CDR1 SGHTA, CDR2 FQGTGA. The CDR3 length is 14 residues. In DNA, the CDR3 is TGTGCCAGCAGCCGAGCGGGAAGGTCAGATACGCAGTATTTT. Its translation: CASSRAGRSDTQYF.

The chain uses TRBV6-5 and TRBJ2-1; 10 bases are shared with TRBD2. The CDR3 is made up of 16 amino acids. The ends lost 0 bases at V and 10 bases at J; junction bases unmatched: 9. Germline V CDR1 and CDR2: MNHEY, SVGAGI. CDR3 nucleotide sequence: TGTGCCAGCAGTTACTCGAAAGGGACTAGCGTGCGGGAGCAGTTCTTC. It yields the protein CASSYSKGTSVREQFF.

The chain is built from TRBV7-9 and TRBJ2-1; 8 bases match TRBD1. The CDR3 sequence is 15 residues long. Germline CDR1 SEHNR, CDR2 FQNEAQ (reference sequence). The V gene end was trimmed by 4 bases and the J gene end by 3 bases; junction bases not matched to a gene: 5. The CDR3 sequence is CASSSRQGFYNEQFF. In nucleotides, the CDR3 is TGTGCCAGCAGCTCTCGACAGGGGTTCTACAATGAGCAGTTCTTC. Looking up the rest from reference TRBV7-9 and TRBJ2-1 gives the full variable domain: DTGVSQNPRHKITKRGQNVTFRCDPISEHNRLYWYRQTLGQGPEFLTYFQNEAQLEKSRLLSDRFSAERPKGSFSTLEIQRTEQGDSAMYLCASSSRQGFYNEQFFGPGTRLTVL.

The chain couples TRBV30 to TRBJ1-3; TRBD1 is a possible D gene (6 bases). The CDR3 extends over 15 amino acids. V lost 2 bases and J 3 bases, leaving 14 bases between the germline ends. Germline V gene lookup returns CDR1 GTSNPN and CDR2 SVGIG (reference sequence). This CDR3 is CAWSLGQWSGNTIYF. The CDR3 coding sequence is TGTGCCTGGAGTCTAGGACAGTGGAGTGGAAACACCATATATTTT.

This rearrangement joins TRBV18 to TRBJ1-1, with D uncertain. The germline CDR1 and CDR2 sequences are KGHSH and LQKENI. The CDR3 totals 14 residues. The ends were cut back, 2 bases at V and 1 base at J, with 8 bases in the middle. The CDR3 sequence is CASSPAIQNTEAFF. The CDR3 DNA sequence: TGTGCCAGCTCACCAGCTATCCAGAACACTGAAGCTTTCTTT.

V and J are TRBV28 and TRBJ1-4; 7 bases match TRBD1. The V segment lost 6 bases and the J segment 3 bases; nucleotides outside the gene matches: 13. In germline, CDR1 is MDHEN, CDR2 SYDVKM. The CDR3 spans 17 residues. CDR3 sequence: CASRLIPRGQPNEKLFF. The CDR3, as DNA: TGTGCCAGCAGGTTAATCCCCCGGGGACAGCCTAATGAAAAACTGTTTTTT.